The clone carrying this T cell receptor beta chain was observed many times. Germline CDR1 and CDR2: DFQATT and SNEGSKA (reference sequence). With 7 bases removed from V and 4 bases from J, the gap between germline ends came to 26 bases. The CDR3 is made up of 17 amino acids. Documented time point: newly diagnosed GD, antithyroid drugs for less than 3 months. PBMC-extracted RNA yielded the TCR library. The patients included were those that came from an endocrinology department in Xi'an, China. This sample is part of a study of regulatory T cells in long-lasting Graves disease. Study details: Patients newly diagnosed with Graves' had been on antithyroid drugs for under 3 months.

Construction of the TCR beta libraries employed iRepertoire HTBI primers in conjunction with Arm-PCR of CDR3 regions. MiXCR, run by TCRdb on the multiplex PCR reads, gives a single entry per CDR3 protein. The repertoire holds about 400,000 distinct CDR3 sequences, with 15% as singletons. These data also featured in a second study, about T cells in Graves' hyperthyroidism and ophthalmopathy. That work adds: Hyperthyroidism in the patients, aged 18 to 65, was newly diagnosed and under 2 months in duration. Blood held most thyroid clonotypes expanded above 0.001 frequency.

This rearrangement joins TRBV20-1 to TRBJ2-1; D perhaps matches TRBD2 (6 bases). Sequenced here: peripheral blood mononuclear cells (PBMCs), sampled at new diagnosis, from a patient treated with antithyroid drugs. The TCR sequence derives from a woman aged 40 to 50 with Graves disease. The CDR3 DNA reads as TGCAGTGTTTCCACGGGGACGGGAGACCCACGGTACAATGAGCAGTTCTTC. It specifies CSVSTGTGDPRYNEQFF.